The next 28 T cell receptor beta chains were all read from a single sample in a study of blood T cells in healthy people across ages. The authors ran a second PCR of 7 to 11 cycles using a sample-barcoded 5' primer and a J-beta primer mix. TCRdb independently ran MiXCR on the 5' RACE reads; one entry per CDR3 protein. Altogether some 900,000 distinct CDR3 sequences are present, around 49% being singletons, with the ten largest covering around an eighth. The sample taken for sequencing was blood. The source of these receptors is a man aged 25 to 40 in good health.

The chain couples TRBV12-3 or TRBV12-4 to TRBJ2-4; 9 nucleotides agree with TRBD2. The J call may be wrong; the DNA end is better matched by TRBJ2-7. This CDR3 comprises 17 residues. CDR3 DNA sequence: TGTGCCAGCAGTTTAAGGCATTCGCTAGCGGGGATCAACGAGCAGTACTTC. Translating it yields CASSLRHSLAGINEQYF.

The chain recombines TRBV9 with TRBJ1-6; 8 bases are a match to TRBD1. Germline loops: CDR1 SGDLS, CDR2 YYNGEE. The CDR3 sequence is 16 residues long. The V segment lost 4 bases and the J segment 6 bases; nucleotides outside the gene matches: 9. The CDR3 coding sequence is TGTGCCAGCAGCCCCCGGACAGGGCAAAGTAATTCACCCCTCCACTTT. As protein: CASSPRTGQSNSPLHF.

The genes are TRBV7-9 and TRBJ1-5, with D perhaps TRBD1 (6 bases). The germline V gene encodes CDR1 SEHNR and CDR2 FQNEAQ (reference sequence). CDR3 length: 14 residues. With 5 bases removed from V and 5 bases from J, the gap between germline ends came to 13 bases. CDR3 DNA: TGTGCCAGCAGCGATGGACAGATTGATCAGCCCCAGCATTTT. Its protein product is CASSDGQIDQPQHF.

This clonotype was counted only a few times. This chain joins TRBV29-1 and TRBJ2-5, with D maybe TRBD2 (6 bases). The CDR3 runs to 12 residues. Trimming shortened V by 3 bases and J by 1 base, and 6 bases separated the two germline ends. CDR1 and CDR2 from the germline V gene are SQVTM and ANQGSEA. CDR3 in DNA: TGCAGCGTTGACGGGGGCCAAGAGACCCAGTACTTC. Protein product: CSVDGGQETQYF.

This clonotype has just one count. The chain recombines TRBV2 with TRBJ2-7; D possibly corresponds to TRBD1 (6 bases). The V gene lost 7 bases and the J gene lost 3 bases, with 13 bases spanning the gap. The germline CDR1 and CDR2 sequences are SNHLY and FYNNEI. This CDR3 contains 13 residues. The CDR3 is CASTSQGNYEQYF. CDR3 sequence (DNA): TGTGCCAGCACCAGCCAGGGGAACTACGAGCAGTACTTC.

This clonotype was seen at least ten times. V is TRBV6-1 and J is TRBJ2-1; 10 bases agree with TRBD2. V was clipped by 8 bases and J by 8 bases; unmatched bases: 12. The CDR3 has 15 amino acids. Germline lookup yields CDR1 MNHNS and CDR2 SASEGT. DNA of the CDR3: TGTGCCAGCGCTCTAGAAGCCGGGACTAGCGATGAGCAGTTCTTC. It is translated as CASALEAGTSDEQFF.

CDR3 DNA: TGCAGTGCCCGACCGGACTCCTACGAGCAGTACTTC. It translates to CSARPDSYEQYF. V gene TRBV20-1 combines with J gene TRBJ2-7, with D uncertain. Per the germline V gene, CDR1 is DFQATT and CDR2 is SNEGSKA (reference sequence). Deletions cut 6 bases from V and 0 bases from J, with 9 bases between. The CDR3 consists of 12 residues.

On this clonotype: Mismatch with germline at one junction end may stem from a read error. In nucleotides, the CDR3 is TGCACAAAGGGGAGGGATGGGCCTGATTCACCCCTCCACTTT. The encoded protein is CTKGRDGPDSPLHF. The chain has TRBV14 and TRBJ1-6; tentatively, D is TRBD1 (5 bases). Germline CDR1 reads SGHDN; CDR2 reads FVKESK. The CDR3 has 14 amino acids.

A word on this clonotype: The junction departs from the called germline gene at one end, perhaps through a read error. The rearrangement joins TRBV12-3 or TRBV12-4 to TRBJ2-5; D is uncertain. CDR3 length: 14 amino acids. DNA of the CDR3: TGTACCAGCAGCCCTTCGAAAGCTGCCGTGACCCAGTACTTC. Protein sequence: CTSSPSKAAVTQYF.

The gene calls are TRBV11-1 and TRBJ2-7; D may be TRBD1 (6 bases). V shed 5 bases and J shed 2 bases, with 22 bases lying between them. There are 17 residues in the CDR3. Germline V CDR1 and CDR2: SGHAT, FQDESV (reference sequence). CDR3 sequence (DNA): TGTGCCAGCAGCCCAGGACAAGGAAGGGGGAAAACCTACGAGCAGTACTTC. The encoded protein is CASSPGQGRGKTYEQYF.

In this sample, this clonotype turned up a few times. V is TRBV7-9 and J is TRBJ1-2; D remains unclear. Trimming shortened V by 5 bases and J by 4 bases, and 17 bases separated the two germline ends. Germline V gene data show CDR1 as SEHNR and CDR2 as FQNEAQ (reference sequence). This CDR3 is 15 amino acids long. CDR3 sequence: CASSPLGGRTYGYTF. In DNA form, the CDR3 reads TGTGCCAGCAGCCCTCTTGGCGGGAGAACCTATGGCTACACCTTC. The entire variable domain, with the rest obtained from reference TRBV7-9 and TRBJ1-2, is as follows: DTGVSQNPRHKITKRGQNVTFRCDPISEHNRLYWYRQTLGQGPEFLTYFQNEAQLEKSRLLSDRFSAERPKGSFSTLEIQRTEQGDSAMYLCASSPLGGRTYGYTFGSGTRLTVV.

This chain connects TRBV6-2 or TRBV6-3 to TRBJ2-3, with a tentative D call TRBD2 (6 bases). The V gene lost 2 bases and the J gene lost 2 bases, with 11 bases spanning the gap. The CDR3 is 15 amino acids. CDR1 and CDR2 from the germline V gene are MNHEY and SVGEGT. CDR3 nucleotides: TGTGCCAGCAGTTACGGGGACTGGCACACAGATACGCAGTATTTT. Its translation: CASSYGDWHTDTQYF.

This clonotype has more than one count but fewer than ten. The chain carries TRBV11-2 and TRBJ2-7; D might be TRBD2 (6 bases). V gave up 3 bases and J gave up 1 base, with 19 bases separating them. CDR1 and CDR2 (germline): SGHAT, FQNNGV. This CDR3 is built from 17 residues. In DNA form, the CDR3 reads TGTGCCAGCAGCTTCACGTCCTTATCCGGAGGGTCCTACGAGCAGTACTTC. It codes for CASSFTSLSGGSYEQYF. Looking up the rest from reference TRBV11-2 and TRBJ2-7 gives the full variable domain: EAGVAQSPRYKIIEKRQSVAFWCNPISGHATLYWYQQILGQGPKLLIQFQNNGVVDDSQLPKDRFSAERLKGVDSTLKIQPAKLEDSAVYLCASSFTSLSGGSYEQYFGPGTRLTVT.

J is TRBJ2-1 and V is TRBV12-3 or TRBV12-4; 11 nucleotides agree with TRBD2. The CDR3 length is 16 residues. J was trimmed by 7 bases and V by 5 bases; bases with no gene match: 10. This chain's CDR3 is CASSTLAGGFANEQFF. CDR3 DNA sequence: TGTGCCAGCAGTACCTTAGCGGGGGGGTTCGCGAATGAGCAGTTCTTC.

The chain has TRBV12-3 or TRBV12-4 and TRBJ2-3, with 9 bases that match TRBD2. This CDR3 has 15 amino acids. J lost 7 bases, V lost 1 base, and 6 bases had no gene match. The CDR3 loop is CASSLGRGGPNTQYF. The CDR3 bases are TGTGCCAGCAGTTTAGGGCGGGGGGGTCCGAATACGCAGTATTTT.

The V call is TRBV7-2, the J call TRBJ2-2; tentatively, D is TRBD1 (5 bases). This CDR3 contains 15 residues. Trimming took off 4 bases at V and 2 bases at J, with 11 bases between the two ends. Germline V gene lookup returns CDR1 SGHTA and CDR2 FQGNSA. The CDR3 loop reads CASSYNTGNTGELFF. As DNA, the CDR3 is TGTGCCAGCAGCTATAATACAGGCAACACCGGGGAGCTGTTTTTT.

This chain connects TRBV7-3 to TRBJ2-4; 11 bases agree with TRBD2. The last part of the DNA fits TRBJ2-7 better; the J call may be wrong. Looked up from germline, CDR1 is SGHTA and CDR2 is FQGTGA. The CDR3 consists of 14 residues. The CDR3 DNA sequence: TGTGCCAGCAGCTCTAGCGGGGGGTTGGACGAGCAGTACTTC. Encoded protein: CASSSSGGLDEQYF.

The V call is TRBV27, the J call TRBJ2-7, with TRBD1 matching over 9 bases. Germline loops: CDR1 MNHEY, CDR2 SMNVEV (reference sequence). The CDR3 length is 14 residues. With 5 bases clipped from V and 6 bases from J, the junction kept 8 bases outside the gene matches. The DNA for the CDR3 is TGTGCCAGCAGTCTTGGGGGACAGGGATCCGAGCAGTACTTC. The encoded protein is CASSLGGQGSEQYF.

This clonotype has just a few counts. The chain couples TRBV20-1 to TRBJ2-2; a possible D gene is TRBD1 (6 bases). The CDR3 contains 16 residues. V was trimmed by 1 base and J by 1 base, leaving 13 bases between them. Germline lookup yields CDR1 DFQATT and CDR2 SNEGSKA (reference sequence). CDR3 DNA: TGCAGTGCTAGAGGGTTCGCGACAGGGAACACCGGGGAGCTGTTTTTT. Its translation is CSARGFATGNTGELFF.

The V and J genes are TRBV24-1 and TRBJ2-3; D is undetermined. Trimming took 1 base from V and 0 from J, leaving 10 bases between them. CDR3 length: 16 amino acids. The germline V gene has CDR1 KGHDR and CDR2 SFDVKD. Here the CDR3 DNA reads TGTGCCACCAGTGATTTAGTCAAGGCTAGCACAGATACGCAGTATTTT. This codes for CATSDLVKASTDTQYF.

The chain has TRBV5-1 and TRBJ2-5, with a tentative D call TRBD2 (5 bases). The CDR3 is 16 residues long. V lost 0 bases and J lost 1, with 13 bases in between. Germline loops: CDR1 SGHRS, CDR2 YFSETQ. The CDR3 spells CASSLGGLSTQETQYF. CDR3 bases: TGCGCCAGCAGCTTGGGTGGACTTTCGACCCAAGAGACCCAGTACTTC.

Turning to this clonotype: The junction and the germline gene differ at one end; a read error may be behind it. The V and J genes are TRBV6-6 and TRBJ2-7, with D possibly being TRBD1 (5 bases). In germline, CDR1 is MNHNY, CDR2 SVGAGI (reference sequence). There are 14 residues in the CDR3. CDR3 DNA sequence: TGTGCCAGCAGTTACTCGACAGCCTCCTACGAGCAGTGCTTT. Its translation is CASSYSTASYEQCF.

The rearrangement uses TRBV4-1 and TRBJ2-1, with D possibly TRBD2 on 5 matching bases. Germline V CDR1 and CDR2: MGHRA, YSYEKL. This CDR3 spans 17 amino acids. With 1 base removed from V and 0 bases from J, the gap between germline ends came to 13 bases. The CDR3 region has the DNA TGCGCCAGCAGCCAAGGTTTCGAGGGAAGCTCCTACAATGAGCAGTTCTTC. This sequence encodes CASSQGFEGSSYNEQFF.

The CDR3 DNA sequence: TGTGCCACCAGCGAGAACACCGGGGAGCTGTTTTTT. Translating it yields CATSENTGELFF. The chain links TRBV24-1 to TRBJ2-2; D ambiguous. Per germline, CDR1 KGHDR and CDR2 SFDVKD. The CDR3 totals 12 residues. V dropped 7 bases and J dropped 1 base, with 3 bases sitting between them.

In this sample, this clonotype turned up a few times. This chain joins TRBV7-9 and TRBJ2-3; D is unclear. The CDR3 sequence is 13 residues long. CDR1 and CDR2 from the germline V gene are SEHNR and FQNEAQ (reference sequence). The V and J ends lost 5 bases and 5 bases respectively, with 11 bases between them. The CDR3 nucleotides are TGTGCCAGCAGCGTGGGTTCGAAAGATACGCAGTATTTT. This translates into CASSVGSKDTQYF.

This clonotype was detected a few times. CDR3 in amino acids: CSARREGSTEAFF. In DNA form, the CDR3 reads TGCAGTGCGCGCCGTGAAGGTAGCACTGAAGCTTTCTTT. The gene calls are TRBV20-1 and TRBJ1-1, with no clear D. The CDR3 sequence is 13 residues long. The ends were cut back, 6 bases at V and 4 bases at J, with 15 bases in the middle. Germline-derived CDR1 and CDR2 are DFQATT and SNEGSKA (reference sequence).

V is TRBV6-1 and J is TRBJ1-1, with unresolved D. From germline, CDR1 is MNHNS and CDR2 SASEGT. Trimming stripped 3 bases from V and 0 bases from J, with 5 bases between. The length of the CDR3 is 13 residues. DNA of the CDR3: TGTGCCAGCAGTGATCCGTTGAACACTGAAGCTTTCTTT. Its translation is CASSDPLNTEAFF.

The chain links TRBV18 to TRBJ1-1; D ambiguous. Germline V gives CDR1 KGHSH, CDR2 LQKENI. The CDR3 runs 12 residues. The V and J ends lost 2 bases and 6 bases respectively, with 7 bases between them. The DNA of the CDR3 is TGTGCCAGCTCACCAGTGCCGCCTGAAGCTTTCTTT. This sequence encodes CASSPVPPEAFF.